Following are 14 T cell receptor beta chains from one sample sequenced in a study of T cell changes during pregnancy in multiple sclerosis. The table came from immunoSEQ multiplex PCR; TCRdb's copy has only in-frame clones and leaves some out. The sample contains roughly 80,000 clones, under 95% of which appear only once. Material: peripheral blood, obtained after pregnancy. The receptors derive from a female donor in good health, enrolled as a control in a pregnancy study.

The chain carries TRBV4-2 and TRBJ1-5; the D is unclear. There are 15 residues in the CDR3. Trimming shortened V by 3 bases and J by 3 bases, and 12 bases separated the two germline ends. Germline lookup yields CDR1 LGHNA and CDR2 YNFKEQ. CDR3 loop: CASSQTGKLNQPQHF. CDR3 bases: TGTGCCAGCAGCCAGACCGGGAAGCTCAATCAGCCCCAGCATTTT.

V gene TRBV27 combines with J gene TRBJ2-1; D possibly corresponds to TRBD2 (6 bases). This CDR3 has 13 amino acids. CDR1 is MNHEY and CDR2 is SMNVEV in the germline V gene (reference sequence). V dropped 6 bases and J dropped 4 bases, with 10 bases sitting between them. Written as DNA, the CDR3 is TGTGCCAGCAGCCGGGACTGGTACAATGAGCAGTTCTTC. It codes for CASSRDWYNEQFF.

The CDR3 here is CASSMGTGRGGSEAFF. CDR3 nucleotide sequence: TGTGCCAGTAGTATGGGGACAGGGAGGGGTGGTTCTGAAGCTTTCTTT. The chain couples TRBV19 to TRBJ1-1; the match to TRBD1 covers 9 bases. The length of the CDR3 is 16 residues. The J segment lost 6 bases and the V segment lost 3 bases, leaving 11 bases of the junction unmatched. Germline CDR1 is LNHDA and CDR2 is SQIVND (reference sequence).

In DNA, the CDR3 is TGTGCCACCCGGGTCGGCACAGATACGCAGTATTTT. Its protein product is CATRVGTDTQYF. The V gene is TRBV15, the J gene TRBJ2-3; no firm D call. Per the germline V gene, CDR1 is LNHNV and CDR2 is YYDKDF (reference sequence). V gave up 8 bases and J gave up 1 base, with 7 bases separating them. The CDR3 has 12 amino acids.

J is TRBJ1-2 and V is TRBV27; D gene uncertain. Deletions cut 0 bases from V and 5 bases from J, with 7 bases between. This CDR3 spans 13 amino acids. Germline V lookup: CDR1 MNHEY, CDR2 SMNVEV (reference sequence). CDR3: CASSLSRKYGYTF. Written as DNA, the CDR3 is TGTGCCAGCAGTTTATCTAGAAAGTATGGCTACACCTTC.

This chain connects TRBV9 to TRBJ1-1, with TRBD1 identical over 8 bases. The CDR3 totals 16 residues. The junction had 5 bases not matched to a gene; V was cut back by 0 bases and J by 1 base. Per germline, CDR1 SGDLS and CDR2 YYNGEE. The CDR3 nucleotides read TGTGCCAGCAGCGTAGCCCCCGGACAGGGGAACACTGAAGCTTTCTTT. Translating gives CASSVAPGQGNTEAFF.

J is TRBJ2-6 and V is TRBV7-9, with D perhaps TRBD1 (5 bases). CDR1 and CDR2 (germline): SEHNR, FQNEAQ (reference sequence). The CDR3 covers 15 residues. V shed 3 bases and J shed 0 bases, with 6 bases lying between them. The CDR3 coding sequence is TGTGCCAGCAGCTTCACAGGCTCTGGGGCCAACGTCCTGACTTTC. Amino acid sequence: CASSFTGSGANVLTF.

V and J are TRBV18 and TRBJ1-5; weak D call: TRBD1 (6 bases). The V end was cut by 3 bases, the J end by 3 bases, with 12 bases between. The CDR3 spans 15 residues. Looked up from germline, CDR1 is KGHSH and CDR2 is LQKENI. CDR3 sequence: CASSPAGVFNQPQHF. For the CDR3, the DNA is TGTGCCAGCTCACCGGCAGGGGTCTTCAATCAGCCCCAGCATTTT.

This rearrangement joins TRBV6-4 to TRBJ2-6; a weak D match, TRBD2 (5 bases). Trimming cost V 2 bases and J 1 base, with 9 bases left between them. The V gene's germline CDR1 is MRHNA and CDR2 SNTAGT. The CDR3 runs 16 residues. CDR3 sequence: CASSDDRGSGANVLTF. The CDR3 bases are TGTGCCAGCAGTGACGACCGGGGTTCTGGGGCCAACGTCCTGACTTTC.

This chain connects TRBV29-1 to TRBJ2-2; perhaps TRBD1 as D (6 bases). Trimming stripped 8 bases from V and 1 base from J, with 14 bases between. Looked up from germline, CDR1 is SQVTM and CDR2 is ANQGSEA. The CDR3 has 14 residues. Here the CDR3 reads CSTMDRQNTGELFF. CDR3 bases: TGCAGCACTATGGACAGACAGAACACCGGGGAGCTGTTTTTT.

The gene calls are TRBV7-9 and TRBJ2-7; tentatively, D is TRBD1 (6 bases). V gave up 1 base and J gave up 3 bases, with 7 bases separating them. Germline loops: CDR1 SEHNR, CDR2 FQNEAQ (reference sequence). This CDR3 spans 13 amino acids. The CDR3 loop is CASSLGDIYEQYF. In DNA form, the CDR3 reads TGTGCCAGCAGCTTAGGGGACATCTACGAGCAGTACTTC.

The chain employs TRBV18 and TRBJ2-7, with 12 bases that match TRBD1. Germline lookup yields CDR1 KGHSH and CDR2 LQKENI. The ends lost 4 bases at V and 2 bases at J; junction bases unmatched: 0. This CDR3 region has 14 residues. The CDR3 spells CASSRDRGPYEQYF. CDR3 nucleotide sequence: TGTGCCAGCTCACGGGACAGGGGGCCCTACGAGCAGTACTTC.

CDR3 in DNA: TGCGCCAGCAGCCCAGGGAAGACTAGCGGGAGGCAGTACTTC. This translates into CASSPGKTSGRQYF. V and J are TRBV4-3 and TRBJ2-7; 12 bases align to TRBD2. V lost 4 bases to trimming and J lost 9 bases; unmatched junction nucleotides: 7. The CDR3 is 14 amino acids. The germline V gene encodes CDR1 LGHNA and CDR2 YSLEER.

DNA for the CDR3: TGTGCCAGCAGCTCGACAGGGGGCACAGATACGCAGTATTTT. Translating gives CASSSTGGTDTQYF. The chain joins TRBV5-4 to TRBJ2-3; TRBD1 matches 8 bases. Trimming at V came to 3 bases and at J to 1 base, leaving 1 base not matched to a gene. This CDR3 is built from 14 residues. Germline assignment: CDR1 SGHNT and CDR2 YYREEE (reference sequence).